This is a list of T cell receptor beta chains from one sample in a study of blood T cell dynamics during melanoma immunotherapy. TCRdb keeps only in-frame clones here, not all; method: immunoSEQ multiplex PCR. The sample has about 4,300 clones, about 78% seen once. The source was blood, collected from a patient treated with checkpoint blockade. All receptors derive from a human donor with melanoma. The CDR3 runs from the conserved cysteine through the conserved F or W. A D gene is named only where the DNA matches it firmly. Clone size is given for some rows only: seen once, a few or many times, or a class if the clone is expanded.

clone_size	d_call	v_call	j_call	cdr3_nt	cdr3_aa
.	.	TRBV5-5	TRBJ2-7	TGTGCCAGCAGCTTGGGGGTAGGGGGAAACGAGCAGTACTTC	CASSLGVGGNEQYF
.	.	TRBV5-8	TRBJ2-6	TGTGCCAGCAGCTTGAGCAGCATGGGGGCCAACGTCCTGACTTTC	CASSLSSMGANVLTF
.	TRBD2	TRBV7-3	TRBJ2-2	TGTGCCAGCAGCTTAACTCCGAGCGGGGCCCCAACCGGGGAGCTGTTTTTT	CASSLTPSGAPTGELFF
.	.	TRBV5-6	TRBJ1-1	TGTGCCAGCAGCTGGACAGCCATGAACACTGAAGCTTTCTTT	CASSWTAMNTEAFF
.	.	TRBV7-2	TRBJ2-5	TGTGCCAGCAGCTTAGATATACAGCAAGAGACCCAGTACTTC	CASSLDIQQETQYF
.	.	TRBV19	TRBJ2-3	TGTGCCAGTAGTACAACTTACACAGATACGCAGTATTTT	CASSTTYTDTQYF
.	.	TRBV6-6	TRBJ2-7	TGTGCCAGCAGTTACGGTGTGGACGGTCCCTACGAGCAGTACTTC	CASSYGVDGPYEQYF
few	TRBD1	TRBV7-7	TRBJ2-7	TGTGCTAGCAGCTTAGGCGTTCCGGGACAGGGGTTTTACGAGCAGTACTTC	CASSLGVPGQGFYEQYF
.	.	TRBV6-5	TRBJ1-2	TGTGCCAGCAGTCTCGGGGGGTTAGGGAACTATGGCTACACCTTC	CASSLGGLGNYGYTF
.	.	TRBV6-1	TRBJ2-5	TGTGCCAGCAGTGAAGCGCCGGGCCGGTACCAAGAGACCCAGTACTTC	CASSEAPGRYQETQYF
once	.	TRBV30	TRBJ1-5	TGTGCCTGGAGTGTACGGACTAATCAGCCCCAGCATTTT	CAWSVRTNQPQHF